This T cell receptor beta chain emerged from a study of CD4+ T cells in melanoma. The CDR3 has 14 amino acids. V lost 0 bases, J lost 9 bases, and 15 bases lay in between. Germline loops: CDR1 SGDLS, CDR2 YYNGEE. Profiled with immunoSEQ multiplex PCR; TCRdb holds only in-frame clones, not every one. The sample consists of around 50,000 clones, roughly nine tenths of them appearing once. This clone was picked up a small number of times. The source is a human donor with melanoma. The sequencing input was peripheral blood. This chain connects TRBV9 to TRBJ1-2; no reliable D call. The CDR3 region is CASSVDSGIESYTF. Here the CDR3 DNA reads TGTGCCAGCAGCGTAGACTCCGGTATCGAAAGCTACACCTTC.